The TCR beta chain described here comes from a study of blood T cell repertoires in COVID-19 (dated by TCRdb to the early 2020s). For the study in its entirety: Collaborator samples came from the United States, Italy and Spain and covered acute and convalescent phases of COVID-19. The material from the prospective study consisted of cDNA or gDNA derived from T cells, B-cell-depleted T cells, or PBMCs. The dataset comprised deeply sampled blood TCRbeta repertoires from subjects exposed to, actively infected with, or recovered from COVID-19. A freely available public database, intended as a resource for researchers studying the immune response to SARS-CoV-2, is where the repertoires were released. The samples were drawn from two sources: the first 160 participants of the ongoing ImmuneRACE study, and 1,200 or so subjects contributed by 6 global collaborators. A de-identified subject ID, COVID-19 status, age in years and sex were almost always included in the sample metadata. HLA class I and class II types, where available, came from metadata supplied by the sample provider rather than from assay-based typing. Study-wide conclusions, independent of this receptor: How much clinical and demographic metadata was included differed by source and by participant, and the metadata was provided uncurated.

Whole blood was collected in K2EDTA tubes by collaborating institutions according to the institutions' own protocols. For TCRbeta analysis, collaborators shipped samples in one of three forms: frozen whole blood, isolated PBMCs, or DNA extracted from either of those sample types. In the case of this clone: No antigen is known for it. Base qualities are not provided; no much larger clone lies one nucleotide away.

TCRbeta CDR3 regions were amplified from genomic DNA by means of the immunoSEQ Assay, a bias-controlled multiplex PCR. The study's own analysis went as follows. Nucleated cell counts per sample were estimated from amplification of reference gene primers within the assay. To quantify the absolute abundance of each unique TCRbeta CDR3 rearrangement, sequence reads were collapsed and filtered. Productive Simpson clonality was computed per sample as the square root of Simpson's diversity index over productive rearrangements. Held by TCRdb, this immuneACCESS table contains in-frame sequences only and omits some clones. Under half of the omission traces to an unresolved V gene where checked; the cause of the rest is unknown. The DNA was the basis for D and trimming; V, J and clone size are from that table. Recorded for this sample are roughly 100,000 clones; approximately 81% of them occurred a single time. The top ten constitute around 4.1% of the sample.

V loses 4 bases of germline sequence and J loses 7 bases, and the interval between the two ends is 9 bases. CDR1 and CDR2 are drawn from the germline V gene (reference sequence): SGHNT, YYREEE. The CDR3 has 12 amino acids, counting the end cysteine and phenylalanine. The kept DNA is CDR3 alone, 36 bases in frame from the first base. The TCR was taken from a man aged 60 to 69 with acute or convalescent COVID-19. Material for sequencing was peripheral blood. The chain links TRBV5-4 with TRBJ2-1; no D gene call is confident. DNA sequence: TGTGCCAGCAGCATCGCCGGGAATGAGCAGTTCTTC. Translated, it reads CASSIAGNEQFF.